This T cell receptor beta chain emerged from a study of blood T cell repertoires in COVID-19 (TCRdb year 2020). As for the study more broadly: Collaborator samples came from the United States, Italy and Spain and covered acute and convalescent phases of COVID-19. The prospective study material was composed of cDNA or gDNA derived from T cells, B-cell-depleted T cells, or PBMCs. Deeply sampled blood TCRbeta repertoires from subjects exposed to, actively infected with, or recovered from COVID-19 were included in the dataset. The repertoires were released in a freely available public database meant as a resource for research on the immune response to SARS-CoV-2. The samples were drawn from the first 160 participants of the ongoing ImmuneRACE study and from 1,254 subjects provided by 6 global collaborators. A de-identified subject ID, COVID-19 status, age in years and sex were almost always included in the sample metadata. Where available, HLA class I and class II types were obtained from metadata supplied by the sample provider rather than from assay-based typing.

Notes on this clone: Which antigen it targets is not known. No much larger clone is present one base from it, and per-base qualities are unavailable.

Collaborating institutions collected whole blood in K2EDTA tubes following their own protocols. For TCRbeta analysis, collaborators shipped samples as frozen whole blood, isolated PBMCs, or DNA extracted from either of those sample types. TCRbeta CDR3 regions were amplified from genomic DNA by means of the immunoSEQ Assay, a bias-controlled multiplex PCR. Per the original workflow: The number of nucleated cells in each sample was estimated from the amplification of reference gene primers within the assay. To quantify the absolute abundance of each unique TCRbeta CDR3 rearrangement, sequence reads were collapsed and filtered. For each sample, productive Simpson clonality was calculated as the square root of Simpson's diversity index over productive rearrangements. As stored in TCRdb, this immuneACCESS dataset retains in-frame rearrangements with V and J assigned. A fraction of the clones does not appear; measured against another copy, unresolved V genes explain less than half of the discrepancy, and the remainder lacks a known reason. V, J and clone size are those of that table, while D and trimming were read from the DNA. Here the sample has about 83,000 clones; around nine tenths occur a single time. Around 7.3% of the sample rests with the top ten.

Sequences SNHLY (CDR1) and FYNNEI (CDR2) are obtained from the germline V gene. V and J are trimmed by 1 base and 9 bases, and the gene matches miss 10 bases of the junction. There are 18 amino acids in the CDR3, from cysteine to phenylalanine inclusive. Only CDR3 DNA is held: 54 bases, read in frame from base 1. Paper-wide results and their limitations: Clinical and demographic metadata were provided uncurated, with the amount varying by source and participant.

In this chain, TRBV2 is recombined with TRBJ2-1, and 15 junction bases match TRBD2. Material: peripheral blood. This receptor was taken from a man aged 80 or over with active or convalescent COVID-19. The DNA sequence reads TGTGCCAGCAGTGAAGGGAAGGGACTAGCGGGAGGTGAAGGTGAGCAGTTCTTC. Its protein is CASSEGKGLAGGEGEQFF.